A single sample gave rise to the 18 T cell receptor beta chains below, sequenced in a study of shared clonotypes between healthy human individuals. TCRdb keeps only in-frame clones here, not all; method: immunoSEQ multiplex PCR. This table holds more than 2 million clones, nearly 97% found once. The source material was naive CD4+ T cells sorted from blood. Noted subset: CD45RA+ positively selected. Every receptor here comes from a man in his late teens or twenties in good health.

This clone was recorded only once. CDR3 nucleotide sequence: TGTGCCAGCAGTGTAAGGACTAACACAGATACGCAGTATTTT. Translation gives CASSVRTNTDTQYF. The genes are TRBV5-4 and TRBJ2-3, with a weak D call TRBD2 (6 bases). The germline gives CDR1 SGHNT, CDR2 YYREEE (reference sequence). The V end was cut by 5 bases, the J end by 2 bases, with 12 bases between. CDR3 length: 14 residues.

CDR3 residues: CASSLTREGYTGANVLTF. In nucleotides, the CDR3 is TGTGCCAGCAGCTTGACGAGAGAGGGGTATACTGGGGCCAACGTCCTGACTTTC. The chain is built from TRBV5-6 and TRBJ2-6; D possibly matches TRBD1 or TRBD2 (5 bases each). CDR1 is SGHDT, CDR2 YYEEEE, per germline. This CDR3 has 18 residues. V shed 1 base and J shed 2 bases, with 16 bases lying between them.

Comment on this clone: Other DNA sequences from this sample encode an identical CDR3 as well. The chain joins TRBV18 to TRBJ2-1; 10 bases match TRBD2. The V gene's germline CDR1 is KGHSH and CDR2 LQKENI. The CDR3 has 15 residues. V lost 1 base and J lost 4; bases outside the gene matches: 1. DNA for the CDR3: TGTGCCAGCTCACCACTAGCGGGGGGATACAATGAGCAGTTCTTC. Translation: CASSPLAGGYNEQFF. The variable domain in full, completed from reference TRBV18 and TRBJ2-1, reads NAGVMQNPRHLVRRRGQEARLRCSPMKGHSHVYWYRQLPEEGLKFMVYLQKENIIDESGMPKERFSAEFPKEGPSILRIQQVVRGDSAAYFCASSPLAGGYNEQFFGPGTRLTVL.

The J gene is TRBJ2-7, the V gene TRBV2; D possibly uses TRBD1 or TRBD2 (6 bases each). The CDR3 contains 13 residues. Between the trimmed V and J ends, which lost 7 bases and 6 bases, there was a span of 16 bases. The germline CDR1 and CDR2 sequences are SNHLY and FYNNEI. For the CDR3, the DNA is TGTGCCAGCATAAAGAACGGAGGGGGCGAGCAGTACTTC. This sequence encodes CASIKNGGGEQYF.

The gene calls are TRBV5-4 and TRBJ1-5, with TRBD1 as a possible D gene (5 bases). Looked up from germline, CDR1 is SGHNT and CDR2 is YYREEE (reference sequence). The CDR3 loop spans 16 amino acids. The V end was cut by 5 bases, the J end by 5 bases, with 20 bases between. The DNA for the CDR3 is TGTGCCAGCAGTCCAAAAATTCAGGGTTTCGATCAGCCCCAGCATTTT. Encoded protein: CASSPKIQGFDQPQHF.

This clone was detected once. The chain joins TRBV2 to TRBJ2-7, with D possibly being TRBD2 (5 bases). This CDR3 is 13 amino acids long. V lost 4 bases to trimming and J lost 1 base, with 8 bases between them. Per the germline V gene, CDR1 is SNHLY and CDR2 is FYNNEI. The CDR3 region is CASSGEFSYEQYF. CDR3 in DNA: TGTGCCAGCAGTGGGGAGTTTTCCTACGAGCAGTACTTC. Full variable domain (outside the CDR3, taken from reference TRBV2 and TRBJ2-7): EPEVTQTPSHQVTQMGQEVILRCVPISNHLYFYWYRQILGQKVEFLVSFYNNEISEKSEIFDDQFSVERPDGSNFTLKIRSTKLEDSAMYFCASSGEFSYEQYFGPGTRLTVT.

V gene TRBV6-5 combines with J gene TRBJ2-7, with TRBD2 matching 13 bases. V dropped 3 bases and J dropped 3; count of bases not matched to a gene: 5. The CDR3 consists of 16 residues. Germline assignment: CDR1 MNHEY and CDR2 SVGAGI. CDR3 sequence (DNA): TGTGCCAGCAGTTATGGGACTAGCGGGACTTACTACGAGCAGTACTTC. This gives the protein CASSYGTSGTYYEQYF.

This clone was counted once. CDR3 in amino acids: CASSELGQNTEAFF. The CDR3 DNA follows: TGCGCCAGCAGTGAGTTAGGCCAGAACACTGAAGCTTTCTTT. The chain couples TRBV10-2 to TRBJ1-1, with unresolved D. The V end lost 1 base, the J end lost 1 base, and 7 bases lay between the germline ends. The CDR3 is 14 residues long. Germline CDR1 and CDR2: WSHSY and SAAADI.

This clone was counted once. This chain uses TRBV9 with TRBJ1-5; 12 bases are a match to TRBD1. The CDR3 totals 15 residues. Losses at the gene ends were 3 bases for V and 6 bases for J; bases not matched to a gene: 4. Germline CDR1 is SGDLS and CDR2 is YYNGEE. CDR3 sequence: CASSGGTGGSQPQHF. CDR3 coding DNA: TGTGCCAGCAGCGGCGGGACAGGGGGCAGTCAGCCCCAGCATTTT. The variable domain in full, with the rest retrieved from reference TRBV9 and TRBJ1-5, is DSGVTQTPKHLITATGQRVTLRCSPRSGDLSVYWYQQSLDQGLQFLIQYYNGEERAKGNILERFSAQQFPDLHSELNLSSLELGDSALYFCASSGGTGGSQPQHFGDGTRLSIL.

The genes are TRBV6-5 and TRBJ2-5; 10 bases fit TRBD2. The CDR3 runs to 15 residues. Trimming cost V 6 bases and J 5 bases; bases outside gene matches: 9. Germline CDR1 MNHEY, CDR2 SVGAGI. Here the CDR3 reads CASSRSGGLVETQYF. Here the CDR3 DNA reads TGTGCCAGCAGCCGTAGCGGGGGGCTTGTGGAGACCCAGTACTTC.

The rearrangement links TRBV27 to TRBJ1-2; 9 nucleotides agree with TRBD1. This CDR3 is built from 13 residues. The J segment lost 4 bases and the V segment lost 6 bases, leaving 3 bases of the junction unmatched. CDR1 and CDR2 from the germline V gene are MNHEY and SMNVEV (reference sequence). CDR3 sequence: CASRSTGGYGYTF. The CDR3 DNA sequence: TGTGCCAGCAGGTCGACAGGGGGCTATGGCTACACCTTC.

The chain joins TRBV2 to TRBJ2-1, with TRBD2 identical over 14 bases. Germline V gives CDR1 SNHLY, CDR2 FYNNEI. The CDR3 sequence is 17 residues long. V was clipped by 7 bases and J by 7 bases; unmatched bases: 12. CDR3 protein: CASIKGGLAGVHNEQFF. CDR3 DNA: TGTGCCAGCATAAAAGGGGGACTAGCGGGAGTTCATAATGAGCAGTTCTTC.

The J gene is TRBJ2-3, the V gene TRBV7-9; no definite D call. The V gene lost 1 base and the J gene lost 2 bases, with 7 bases spanning the gap. The CDR3 sequence is 14 residues long. CDR1 is SEHNR and CDR2 is FQNEAQ in the germline V gene (reference sequence). CDR3 DNA sequence: TGTGCCAGCAGCTTAGAACAGCACACAGATACGCAGTATTTT. It codes for CASSLEQHTDTQYF.

The chain employs TRBV6-5 and TRBJ2-7; 8 bases align to TRBD1. J gave up 6 bases and V 8 bases, and 9 bases lay outside the gene matches. The V gene's germline CDR1 is MNHEY and CDR2 SVGAGI. The CDR3 contains 13 residues. The CDR3 DNA reads as TGTGCCAGCTCCCAAGGACAGGGCTTCGAGCAGTACTTC. This gives the protein CASSQGQGFEQYF.

V usage is TRBV9 and J usage is TRBJ1-4; 8 positions match TRBD1. The V gene end was trimmed by 0 bases and the J gene end by 7 bases; junction bases not matched to a gene: 5. CDR1 is SGDLS, CDR2 YYNGEE, per germline. The CDR3 has 15 residues. CDR3 DNA sequence: TGTGCCAGCAGCGTAGACGACAGGGGACCTGAAAAACTGTTTTTT. This sequence encodes CASSVDDRGPEKLFF.

The rearrangement links TRBV5-5 to TRBJ2-5; perhaps D is TRBD1 or TRBD2 (5 bases each). V lost 1 base to trimming and J lost 5 bases, with 18 bases between them. CDR3 length: 16 residues. Germline V gene data show CDR1 as SGHKS and CDR2 as YYEKEE (reference sequence). Here the CDR3 reads CASSLKWGPNGETQYF. The DNA for the CDR3 is TGTGCCAGCAGCTTGAAGTGGGGACCCAATGGCGAGACCCAGTACTTC.

This chain uses TRBV5-4 with TRBJ2-1, with unresolved D. The CDR3 length is 15 residues. Trimming left V 0 bases short and J 0 bases short, with 7 bases between. Germline V lookup: CDR1 SGHNT, CDR2 YYREEE (reference sequence). CDR3 residues: CASSLDLGSYNEQFF. The DNA for the CDR3 is TGTGCCAGCAGCTTGGACTTGGGCTCCTACAATGAGCAGTTCTTC.

V is TRBV7-2 and J is TRBJ2-5; D unclear. This CDR3 is built from 14 residues. Germline V gene lookup returns CDR1 SGHTA and CDR2 FQGNSA. V lost 4 bases to trimming and J lost 2 bases, with 11 bases between them. In nucleotides, the CDR3 is TGTGCCAGCAGCTCCGACGGATGGCAAGAGACCCAGTACTTC. Amino acid sequence: CASSSDGWQETQYF. Combining the CDR3 with reference TRBV7-2 and TRBJ2-5 gives the whole variable domain GAGVSQSPSNKVTEKGKDVELRCDPISGHTALYWYRQSLGQGLEFLIYFQGNSAPDKSGLPSDRFSAERTGGSVSTLTIQRTQQEDSAVYLCASSSDGWQETQYFGPGTRLLVL.